This T cell receptor beta chain was recovered during a study of glioma-infiltrating T cells. The iRepertoire nested amplicon-rescue multiplex PCR amplified TCR alpha and beta CDR3s from RNA. Input was 100-400 ng of tissue mRNA or PBMC total RNA. From the multiplex PCR reads, TCRdb called clonotypes with MiXCR, one entry per CDR3 protein. The sample lists 150,000 to 200,000 distinct CDR3 sequences, roughly two fifths occurring once. This CDR3 has 17 amino acids. Unmatched junction bases numbered 8, after V lost 0 bases and J lost 6 bases. CDR1 is DFQATT, CDR2 SNEGSKA, per germline (reference sequence).

This receptor was identified in a human donor with low-grade glioma or glioblastoma, undergoing nonglioma brain surgery, or in good health (not recorded which). Sequenced material: glioma tissue, nonneoplastic brain tissue, or PBMCs (not recorded which). The genes are TRBV20-1 and TRBJ1-6, with 10 bases aligning to TRBD1. The DNA of the CDR3 is TGCAGTGCTAGAGATATATCCCGGACAGGGGGTAATTCACCCCTCCACTTT. Its protein is CSARDISRTGGNSPLHF.